A single T cell receptor (beta chain) is shown here with its context. Its target is not known. A second PCR of roughly 6 to 12 cycles used a sample-barcoded 5' primer and a J-beta primer mix. MiXCR, run by TCRdb on the 5' RACE reads, gives a single entry per CDR3 protein. Of about 780,000 distinct CDR3 sequences in the sample, about 26% were seen once. Germline CDR1 and CDR2: SGHTA and FQGNSA. V shed 5 bases, J shed 4 bases, and the junction held 6 bases outside the gene matches. The CDR3 loop spans 15 amino acids. The data belong to a study of blood T cells in healthy people across ages. Study observations and caveats: From one million sequenced T cells, diversity estimates were lower bounds.

Every donor gave 8 to 10 milliliters of peripheral blood. This same sample was also taken into another study, of T cells of mothers and their children. As that study records: A few healthy Caucasian mothers served as donors, and their six children did as well.

This chain joins TRBV7-2 and TRBJ1-5, with TRBD1 matching 9 bases. Sequencing was carried out using blood. The receptor was isolated from a boy aged 10-17 years in good health. The CDR3, as DNA: TGTGCCAGCAGCCCTGGGACAGGGATGAATCAGCCCCAGCATTTT. As protein: CASSPGTGMNQPQHF.